Listed below are T cell receptor beta chains from one sample, sequenced in a study of type 1 and type 2 diabetes patients. TCRdb used MiXCR to reprocess the multiplex PCR reads, holding one entry per CDR3 protein. In the table there are under 300,000 distinct CDR3 sequences, approximately 45% of which are singletons. What was sequenced was peripheral blood mononuclear cells (PBMCs). The receptors stem from a man younger than 30 with type 2 diabetes. The CDR3 runs from the conserved cysteine through the conserved F or W. Each record gives: J gene, clone size, V gene, D gene, CDR3 length, CDR3 protein, CDR3 DNA. D genes are given only for firm matches. Clone sizes are given selectively: once, few, many, or a class where the clone is expanded.

j_call: TRBJ2-7
clone_size: NA
v_call: TRBV2
d_call: NA
cdr3_length: 14
cdr3_aa: CASIRDTRGYEQYF
cdr3_nt: TGTGCCAGCATTAGGGACACAAGGGGTTACGAGCAGTACTTC

j_call: TRBJ2-7
clone_size: NA
v_call: TRBV2
d_call: TRBD1
cdr3_length: 16
cdr3_aa: CASSLHLGQGADEQYF
cdr3_nt: TGTGCCAGCAGCCTCCACTTGGGACAGGGGGCTGACGAGCAGTACTTC

j_call: TRBJ2-3
clone_size: few
v_call: TRBV5-1
d_call: TRBD2
cdr3_length: 17
cdr3_aa: CASSPLGTSGTTNTQYF
cdr3_nt: TGCGCCAGCAGCCCTCTAGGGACTAGCGGGACCACGAATACGCAGTATTTT

j_call: TRBJ1-4
clone_size: NA
v_call: TRBV4-1
d_call: NA
cdr3_length: 14
cdr3_aa: CASSQSGRWVKLFF
cdr3_nt: TGCGCCAGCAGCCAGTCGGGGAGATGGGTAAAACTGTTTTTT

j_call: TRBJ1-4
clone_size: NA
v_call: TRBV6-6
d_call: TRBD1
cdr3_length: 15
cdr3_aa: CASSYSKGAEEKLFF
cdr3_nt: TGTGCCAGCAGTTACTCGAAGGGGGCAGAGGAAAAACTGTTTTTT

j_call: TRBJ2-1
clone_size: few
v_call: TRBV29-1
d_call: TRBD2
cdr3_length: 15
cdr3_aa: CSVPRAAGVNNEQFF
cdr3_nt: TGCAGCGTGCCGCGGGCGGCGGGAGTGAACAATGAGCAGTTCTTC

j_call: TRBJ1-2
clone_size: once
v_call: TRBV7-6
d_call: NA
cdr3_length: 17
cdr3_aa: CASRGREGLGSNYGYTF
cdr3_nt: TGTGCCAGCAGGGGTCGGGAGGGCCTAGGGTCTAACTATGGCTACACCTTC

j_call: TRBJ2-3
clone_size: few
v_call: TRBV7-3
d_call: TRBD2
cdr3_length: 15
cdr3_aa: CASSPSGGLLDTQYF
cdr3_nt: TGTGCCAGCAGCCCTAGCGGGGGGCTCTTGGATACGCAGTATTTT

j_call: TRBJ1-1
clone_size: NA
v_call: TRBV27
d_call: TRBD1
cdr3_length: 16
cdr3_aa: CASSSAGGFSDTEAFF
cdr3_nt: TGTGCCAGCAGTTCAGCAGGGGGGTTTTCGGACACTGAAGCTTTCTTT

j_call: TRBJ2-7
clone_size: NA
v_call: TRBV7-2
d_call: TRBD2
cdr3_length: 15
cdr3_aa: CASSLEGLAVYEQYF
cdr3_nt: TGTGCCAGCAGCTTAGAGGGGCTAGCGGTATACGAGCAGTACTTC

j_call: TRBJ2-7
clone_size: NA
v_call: TRBV6-1
d_call: TRBD2
cdr3_length: 15
cdr3_aa: CATGLAGTFLYEQYF
cdr3_nt: TGTGCCACGGGACTAGCGGGGACCTTTTTATACGAGCAGTACTTC

j_call: TRBJ2-7
clone_size: NA
v_call: TRBV19
d_call: NA
cdr3_length: 15
cdr3_aa: CASGPRQSLSYEQYF
cdr3_nt: TGTGCCAGTGGACCCCGACAGTCCCTCTCCTACGAGCAGTACTTC

j_call: TRBJ2-7
clone_size: few
v_call: TRBV12-3/TRBV12-4
d_call: NA
cdr3_length: 12
cdr3_aa: CASSLRGPEQYF
cdr3_nt: TGTGCCAGCAGTTTACGGGGGCCCGAGCAGTACTTC

j_call: TRBJ1-6
clone_size: NA
v_call: TRBV30
d_call: NA
cdr3_length: 17
cdr3_aa: CAWSIWQGRILGSPLHF
cdr3_nt: TGTGCCTGGAGTATTTGGCAGGGAAGAATCTTGGGTTCACCCCTCCACTTT

j_call: TRBJ1-2
clone_size: NA
v_call: TRBV7-9
d_call: NA
cdr3_length: 12
cdr3_aa: CASSPINYGYTF
cdr3_nt: TGTGCCAGCAGCCCGATTAATTATGGCTACACCTTC

j_call: TRBJ2-2
clone_size: NA
v_call: TRBV28
d_call: TRBD1
cdr3_length: 13
cdr3_aa: CATSEGADGELLF
cdr3_nt: TGTGCCACCAGTGAGGGGGCGGACGGGGAGCTGCTTTTT

j_call: TRBJ1-5
clone_size: once
v_call: TRBV2
d_call: NA
cdr3_length: 13
cdr3_aa: CASSEQAYQPQHF
cdr3_nt: TGTGCCAGCAGTGAACAGGCCTATCAGCCCCAGCATTTT

j_call: TRBJ1-1
clone_size: many
v_call: TRBV2
d_call: NA
cdr3_length: 12
cdr3_aa: CASDTLNTEAFF
cdr3_nt: TGTGCCAGTGACACGTTGAACACTGAAGCTTTCTTT

j_call: TRBJ2-7
clone_size: NA
v_call: TRBV15
d_call: NA
cdr3_length: 13
cdr3_aa: CATSREGGNEHYF
cdr3_nt: TGTGCCACCAGCAGAGAGGGGGGAAACGAGCACTACTTC

j_call: TRBJ2-1
clone_size: NA
v_call: TRBV2
d_call: NA
cdr3_length: 13
cdr3_aa: CASSVGLLNEQFF
cdr3_nt: TGTGCCAGCAGTGTAGGACTCCTCAATGAGCAGTTCTTC

j_call: TRBJ1-2
clone_size: NA
v_call: TRBV4-1
d_call: NA
cdr3_length: 15
cdr3_aa: CASRTDGPLGYGYTF
cdr3_nt: TGCGCCAGCAGGACGGACGGACCCCTAGGGTATGGCTACACCTTC

j_call: TRBJ1-4
clone_size: few
v_call: TRBV7-2
d_call: TRBD1
cdr3_length: 16
cdr3_aa: CASSSRQGAINEKLFF
cdr3_nt: TGTGCCAGCAGCTCTCGACAGGGCGCAATTAATGAAAAACTGTTTTTT

j_call: TRBJ2-2
clone_size: NA
v_call: TRBV6-1
d_call: NA
cdr3_length: 15
cdr3_aa: CASSEGQVITGELFF
cdr3_nt: TGTGCCAGCAGTGAAGGACAGGTGATCACCGGGGAGCTGTTTTTT